This TCR beta chain was found in a study of cytomegalovirus exposure and HLA in healthy donors. In germline, CDR1 is SGHRS, CDR2 YFSETQ. Between the trimmed V and J ends, which lost 0 bases and 2 bases, there was a span of 8 bases. This CDR3 has 14 amino acids. Assay: immunoSEQ multiplex PCR; the TCRdb copy retains only in-frame clones and omits some. The sample lists some 70,000 clones; around 97% were seen once. The J gene is TRBJ2-5, the V gene TRBV5-1; possible D gene TRBD2, 5 bases. The specimen sequenced was PBMCs. The receptor's source is a young man in good health and CMV-seronegative. This CDR3 reads CASSLALGQETQYF. For the CDR3, the DNA is TGCGCCAGCAGCTTGGCACTAGGGCAAGAGACCCAGTACTTC.